This T cell receptor beta chain was documented in a study of cytomegalovirus exposure and HLA in healthy donors. Broader study findings: A highly shared variant cluster was judged a likely technical artifact. In a later analysis, TCR association rates varied by HLA locus: DRB1 most, HLA-C fewest. Links to common viral pathogens appeared, in a later analysis, for several of the most significant clusters. A previous analysis found most TCR beta V segments productive roughly 87% or roughly 30% of the time.

PCR employed 60 Vbeta and 13 Jbeta primers. Some clones are missing from TCRdb's copy, which holds only in-frame ones; the method was immunoSEQ multiplex PCR. The sample consists of roughly 200,000 clones, around 80% of them appearing once. Concerning this clone: Its antigen is still unknown.

Trimming removed 2 bases at V and 4 bases at J, with 11 bases between. The CDR3 is 14 residues long. The V gene's germline CDR1 is SEHNR and CDR2 FQNEAQ (reference sequence). V usage is TRBV7-9 and J usage is TRBJ1-2; D perhaps matches TRBD1 (6 bases). The sample comprised PBMCs. This clonotype was sampled from a woman in her thirties in good health and CMV-seropositive. The CDR3 bases are TGTGCCAGCAGCTTACCCACAGGGACCTATGGCTACACCTTC. This codes for CASSLPTGTYGYTF.